What follows describes a single T cell receptor beta chain. This sample is drawn from a study of blood T cell repertoires in COVID-19. CDR1 and CDR2 (germline): MNHNY, SVGAGI (reference sequence). The CDR3 is 16 amino acids. The trim removed 6 bases at V and 2 bases at J, leaving 8 bases unmatched. Method: immunoSEQ multiplex PCR; TCRdb's copy keeps in-frame clones and lacks some. The sample records under 200,000 clones, about 93% being singletons. The specimen sequenced was peripheral blood. The V call is TRBV6-6, the J call TRBJ2-7; 12 bases agree with TRBD2. The receptor's source is a man aged 50 to 59 with acute or convalescent COVID-19. CDR3 region: CASSLNGLAGTYEQYF. Here the CDR3 DNA reads TGTGCCAGCAGCCTTAATGGACTAGCGGGAACCTACGAGCAGTACTTC.